The 10 T cell receptor beta chains below all came from one sample that was sequenced in a study of PD-1 blockade in classical Hodgkin lymphoma. Relapse after autologous stem cell transplantation occurred in every patient, and brentuximab vedotin exposure varied. Using magnetic negative selection, the CD4+ T cells were separated out of thawed PBMCs. Method: immunoSEQ multiplex PCR; TCRdb's copy keeps in-frame clones and lacks some. The data hold tens of thousands of clones, with about 85% observed a single time. This material consisted of CD4+ T cells from blood, taken at baseline. These receptors were obtained from a human donor with classical Hodgkin lymphoma.

The rearrangement links TRBV2 to TRBJ1-1; D call uncertain. Germline V gives CDR1 SNHLY, CDR2 FYNNEI. The CDR3 is 13 residues long. The V and J ends lost 7 bases and 1 base respectively, with 10 bases between them. DNA for the CDR3: TGTGCCAGCAATAGAAAGACGAACACTGAAGCTTTCTTT. Its protein is CASNRKTNTEAFF. Together with reference TRBV2 and TRBJ1-1, the CDR3 gives the full variable domain: EPEVTQTPSHQVTQMGQEVILRCVPISNHLYFYWYRQILGQKVEFLVSFYNNEISEKSEIFDDQFSVERPDGSNFTLKIRSTKLEDSAMYFCASNRKTNTEAFFGQGTRLTVV.

This clone was seen a few times. The rearrangement links TRBV27 to TRBJ1-3, with no clear D. The CDR3 length is 14 residues. Per the germline V gene, CDR1 is MNHEY and CDR2 is SMNVEV (reference sequence). Trimming cost V 2 bases and J 0 bases, with 5 bases left between them. CDR3 bases: TGTGCCAGCAGTTTAAGTTACTCTGGAAACACCATATATTTT. Translation gives CASSLSYSGNTIYF.

The CDR3 DNA sequence: TGTGCCAGCAGCCGTGGGGGATCGCAGTATTTT. Its protein product is CASSRGGSQYF. The chain joins TRBV11-2 to TRBJ2-3; D could derive from TRBD1 or TRBD2 (5 bases each). V lost 5 bases, J lost 10 bases, and 10 bases lay in between. This CDR3 has 11 residues. The germline CDR1 and CDR2 sequences are SGHAT and FQNNGV.

V and J are TRBV27 and TRBJ1-1; 10 bases map to TRBD1. CDR3 length: 17 amino acids. V gave up 5 bases and J gave up 0 bases; unmatched junction bases: 9. Germline assignment: CDR1 MNHEY and CDR2 SMNVEV (reference sequence). For the CDR3, the DNA is TGTGCCAGCAGTCGGAGGACAGGGGGGACAATGAACACTGAAGCTTTCTTT. Translated: CASSRRTGGTMNTEAFF.

The chain couples TRBV19 to TRBJ2-7; 7 positions agree with TRBD1. This CDR3 contains 14 residues. The germline V gene encodes CDR1 LNHDA and CDR2 SQIVND (reference sequence). The V segment lost 5 bases and the J segment 3 bases; nucleotides outside the gene matches: 7. The chain's CDR3 is CASSVPGGFYEQYF. CDR3 sequence (DNA): TGTGCCAGTAGTGTTCCAGGGGGTTTCTACGAGCAGTACTTC.

The V and J genes are TRBV15 and TRBJ2-1, with D perhaps TRBD1 (5 bases). Trimming cost V 1 base and J 0 bases, with 16 bases left between them. The CDR3 is 18 amino acids. Germline assignment: CDR1 LNHNV and CDR2 YYDKDF (reference sequence). The CDR3 loop reads CATSRGLQGLSSYNEQFF. As DNA, the CDR3 is TGTGCCACCAGCAGAGGGTTGCAGGGCCTGAGCTCCTACAATGAGCAGTTCTTC.

This clone showed up just once. The V and J genes are TRBV10-3 and TRBJ1-1; a weak D match, TRBD1 (5 bases). This CDR3 has 15 amino acids. The germline V and J ends were trimmed by 0 bases and 1 base, with 9 bases remaining between them. Germline loops: CDR1 ENHRY, CDR2 SYGVKD. DNA of the CDR3: TGTGCCATCAGTGAGTCAGGGAGGGGGAACACTGAAGCTTTCTTT. As protein: CAISESGRGNTEAFF.

CDR3 residues: CASSWEETQYF. The CDR3 DNA reads as TGTGCCAGCAGCTGGGAAGAGACCCAGTACTTC. The chain combines TRBV7-8 with TRBJ2-5; no firm D call. Germline CDR1 reads SGHVS; CDR2 reads FQNEAQ. Between the trimmed V and J ends, which lost 4 bases and 3 bases, there was a span of 3 bases. CDR3 length: 11 amino acids.

This chain links TRBV7-9 with TRBJ1-5, with D possibly being TRBD1 (5 bases). The CDR3 contains 14 residues. V dropped 2 bases and J dropped 4 bases, with 9 bases sitting between them. Germline V lookup: CDR1 SEHNR, CDR2 FQNEAQ (reference sequence). The CDR3 nucleotides read TGTGCCAGCAGCTTAAGCGGGGGGAATCAGCCCCAGCATTTT. This sequence encodes CASSLSGGNQPQHF. Based on the CDR3 plus reference TRBV7-9 and TRBJ1-5, the full variable domain is DTGVSQNPRHKITKRGQNVTFRCDPISEHNRLYWYRQTLGQGPEFLTYFQNEAQLEKSRLLSDRFSAERPKGSFSTLEIQRTEQGDSAMYLCASSLSGGNQPQHFGDGTRLSIL.

The genes are TRBV27 and TRBJ1-3; 7 bases map to TRBD1. The CDR3 is made up of 16 amino acids. The V segment lost 7 bases and the J segment 6 bases; nucleotides outside the gene matches: 15. Germline assignment: CDR1 MNHEY and CDR2 SMNVEV (reference sequence). CDR3 nucleotides: TGTGCCAGCAAGGGAGTTTACAGGGGTGTGGAAAACACCATATATTTT. Translated, it gives CASKGVYRGVENTIYF.